This TCR beta chain was captured by sequencing in a study of T cells in Graves' hyperthyroidism and ophthalmopathy. RNA transcripts provided the source from which TCR beta CDR3 regions were amplified. The TCR CDR3 was amplified in a first-round RT-PCR using the HTBI primer set. One entry per CDR3 protein results from TCRdb running MiXCR on the multiplex PCR reads. Here the sample spans hundreds of thousands of distinct CDR3 sequences, roughly 40% being singletons. On the basis of clinical symptoms, serum thyroxine and TRAb, thyroid ultrasound and orbital computed tomography, diagnoses were made. The authors took PBMCs from 10 ml fresh peripheral blood. The V end was cut by 5 bases, the J end by 1 base, with 14 bases between. The CDR3 runs to 14 residues. CDR1 and CDR2 (germline): SQVTM, ANQGSEA. There are many counts of this clonotype.

The sequence was collected from a man between 18 and 35 years old with Graves' hyperthyroidism. The sample taken for sequencing was blood. The chain uses TRBV29-1 and TRBJ1-2; no firm D call. The DNA of the CDR3 is TGCAGCGTTAGACCGGGAGAGTTTAACTATGGCTACACCTTC. Amino acids: CSVRPGEFNYGYTF.